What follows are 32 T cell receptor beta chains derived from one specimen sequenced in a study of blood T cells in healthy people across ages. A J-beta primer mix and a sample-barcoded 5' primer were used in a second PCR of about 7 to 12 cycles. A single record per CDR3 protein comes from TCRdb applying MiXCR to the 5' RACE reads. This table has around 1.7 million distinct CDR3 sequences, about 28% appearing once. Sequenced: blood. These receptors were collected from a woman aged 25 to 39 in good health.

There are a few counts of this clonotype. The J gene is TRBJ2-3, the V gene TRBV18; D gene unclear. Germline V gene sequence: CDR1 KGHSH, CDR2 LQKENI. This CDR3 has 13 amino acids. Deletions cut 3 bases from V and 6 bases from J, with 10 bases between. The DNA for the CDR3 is TGTGCCAGCTCACCCGGAACGATTGATACGCAGTATTTT. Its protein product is CASSPGTIDTQYF.

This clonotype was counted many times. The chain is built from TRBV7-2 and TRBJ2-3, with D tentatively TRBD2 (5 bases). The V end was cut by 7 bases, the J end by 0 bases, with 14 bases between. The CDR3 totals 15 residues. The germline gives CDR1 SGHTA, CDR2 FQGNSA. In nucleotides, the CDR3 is TGTGCCAGCACCTACGGTGGGAGTAGCACAGATACGCAGTATTTT. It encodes CASTYGGSSTDTQYF.

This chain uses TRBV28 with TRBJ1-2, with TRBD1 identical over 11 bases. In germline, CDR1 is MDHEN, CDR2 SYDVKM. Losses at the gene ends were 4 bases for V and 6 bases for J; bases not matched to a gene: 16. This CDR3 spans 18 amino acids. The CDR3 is CASSSRIRTGGVGDGYTF. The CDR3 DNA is TGTGCCAGCAGTTCGCGAATCCGGACAGGGGGCGTCGGGGATGGCTACACCTTC.

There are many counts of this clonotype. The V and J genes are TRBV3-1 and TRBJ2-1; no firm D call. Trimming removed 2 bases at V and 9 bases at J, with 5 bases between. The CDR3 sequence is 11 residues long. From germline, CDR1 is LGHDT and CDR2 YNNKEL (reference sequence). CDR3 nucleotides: TGTGCCAGCAGCCAACTAGGTGAGCAGTTCTTC. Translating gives CASSQLGEQFF.

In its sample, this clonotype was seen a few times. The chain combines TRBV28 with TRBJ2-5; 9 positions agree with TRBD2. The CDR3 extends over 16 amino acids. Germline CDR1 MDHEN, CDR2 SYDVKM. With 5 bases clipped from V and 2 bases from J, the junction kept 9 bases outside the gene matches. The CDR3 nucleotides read TGTGCCAGCAGTCCGACTAGCGGTGGGGCTCAAGAGACCCAGTACTTC. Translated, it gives CASSPTSGGAQETQYF.

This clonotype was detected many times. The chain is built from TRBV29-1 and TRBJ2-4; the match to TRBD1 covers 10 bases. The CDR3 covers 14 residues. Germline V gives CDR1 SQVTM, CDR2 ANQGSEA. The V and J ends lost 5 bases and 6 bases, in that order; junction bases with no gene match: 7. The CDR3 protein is CSVQTGQGTNIQYF. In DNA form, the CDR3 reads TGCAGCGTTCAGACGGGACAGGGGACAAACATTCAGTACTTC.

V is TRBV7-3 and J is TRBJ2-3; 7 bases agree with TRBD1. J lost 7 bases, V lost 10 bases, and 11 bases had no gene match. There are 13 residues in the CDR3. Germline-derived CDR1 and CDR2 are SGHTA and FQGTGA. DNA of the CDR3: TGTGCCAACGGCCGGGACAGAGGACATACGCAGTATTTT. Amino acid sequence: CANGRDRGHTQYF.

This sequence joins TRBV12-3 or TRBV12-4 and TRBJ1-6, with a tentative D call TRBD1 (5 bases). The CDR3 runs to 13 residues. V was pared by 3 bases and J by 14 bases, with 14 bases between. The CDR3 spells CASSLAGRGALHF. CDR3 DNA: TGTGCCAGCAGTTTGGCCGGGAGGGGAGCCCTCCACTTT.

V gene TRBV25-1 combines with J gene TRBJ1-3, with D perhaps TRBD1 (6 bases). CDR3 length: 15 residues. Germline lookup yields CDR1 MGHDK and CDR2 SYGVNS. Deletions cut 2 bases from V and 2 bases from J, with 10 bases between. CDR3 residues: CASSEGGAPGNTIYF. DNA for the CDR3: TGTGCCAGCAGTGAAGGGGGGGCGCCTGGAAACACCATATATTTT.

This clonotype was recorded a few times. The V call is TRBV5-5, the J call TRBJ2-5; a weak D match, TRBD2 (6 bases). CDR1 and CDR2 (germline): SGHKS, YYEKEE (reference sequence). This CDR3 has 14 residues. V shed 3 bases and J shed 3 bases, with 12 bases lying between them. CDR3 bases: TGTGCCAGCAGCTCGGACTATTTCGAAGAGACCCAGTACTTC. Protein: CASSSDYFEETQYF.

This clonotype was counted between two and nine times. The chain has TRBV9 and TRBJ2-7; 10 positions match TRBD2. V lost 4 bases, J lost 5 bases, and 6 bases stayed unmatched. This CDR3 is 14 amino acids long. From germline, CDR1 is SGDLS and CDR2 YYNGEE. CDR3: CASSPPLAGNEQYF. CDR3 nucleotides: TGTGCCAGCAGCCCCCCACTAGCGGGAAACGAGCAGTACTTC.

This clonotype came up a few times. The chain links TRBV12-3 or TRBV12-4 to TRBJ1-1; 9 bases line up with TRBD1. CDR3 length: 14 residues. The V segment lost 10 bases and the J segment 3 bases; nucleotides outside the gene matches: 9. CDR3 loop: CATQDGTGHTEAFF. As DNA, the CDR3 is TGTGCCACTCAGGACGGGACAGGGCACACTGAAGCTTTCTTT.

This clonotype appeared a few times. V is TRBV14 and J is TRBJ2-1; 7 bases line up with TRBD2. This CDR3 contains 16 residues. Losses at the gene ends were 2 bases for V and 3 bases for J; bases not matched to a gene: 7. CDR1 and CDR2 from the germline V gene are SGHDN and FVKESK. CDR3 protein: CASSQWEGVNYNEQFF. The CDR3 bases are TGTGCCAGCAGCCAATGGGAGGGAGTAAACTACAATGAGCAGTTCTTC.

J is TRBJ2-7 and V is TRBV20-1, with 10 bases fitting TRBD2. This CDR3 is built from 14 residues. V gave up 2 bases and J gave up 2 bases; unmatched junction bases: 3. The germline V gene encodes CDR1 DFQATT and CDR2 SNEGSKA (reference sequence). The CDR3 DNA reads TGCAGTGCTAGACCTAGCGGGGGAACCTACGAGCAGTACTTC. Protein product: CSARPSGGTYEQYF.

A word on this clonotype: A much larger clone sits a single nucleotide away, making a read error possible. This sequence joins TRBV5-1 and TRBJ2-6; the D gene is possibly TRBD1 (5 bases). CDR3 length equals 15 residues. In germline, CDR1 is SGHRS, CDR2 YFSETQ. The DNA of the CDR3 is TGCGCCAGCAGCCAAACAATCTCTGGGGCCAACGTCCTGGCTTTC. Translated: CASSQTISGANVLAF.

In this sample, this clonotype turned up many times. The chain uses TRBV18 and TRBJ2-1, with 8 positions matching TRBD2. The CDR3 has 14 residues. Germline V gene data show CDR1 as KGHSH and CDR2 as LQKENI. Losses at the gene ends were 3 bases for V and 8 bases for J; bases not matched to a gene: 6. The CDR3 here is CASSPSGSRYEQFF. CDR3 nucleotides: TGTGCCAGCTCACCCAGCGGGAGTAGGTATGAGCAGTTCTTC.

The CDR3 here is CSAREVQDTQYF. The DNA for the CDR3 is TGCAGTGCTAGAGAGGTCCAAGATACGCAGTATTTT. V usage is TRBV20-1 and J usage is TRBJ2-3; D gene ambiguous. V lost 0 bases and J lost 5, with 6 bases in between. CDR1 DFQATT and CDR2 SNEGSKA come from the germline V gene (reference sequence). The CDR3 length is 12 residues.

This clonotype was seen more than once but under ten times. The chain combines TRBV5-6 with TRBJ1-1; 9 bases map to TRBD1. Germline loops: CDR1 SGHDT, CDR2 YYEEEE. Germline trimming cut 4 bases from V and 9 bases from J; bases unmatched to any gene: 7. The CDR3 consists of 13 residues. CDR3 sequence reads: CASSIIGQGQAFF. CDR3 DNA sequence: TGTGCCAGCAGCATCATTGGACAGGGGCAAGCTTTCTTT. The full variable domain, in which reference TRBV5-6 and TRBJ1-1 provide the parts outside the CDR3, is DAGVTQSPTHLIKTRGQQVTLRCSPKSGHDTVSWYQQALGQGPQFIFQYYEEEERQRGNFPDRFSGHQFPNYSSELNVNALLLGDSALYLCASSIIGQGQAFFGQGTRLTVV.

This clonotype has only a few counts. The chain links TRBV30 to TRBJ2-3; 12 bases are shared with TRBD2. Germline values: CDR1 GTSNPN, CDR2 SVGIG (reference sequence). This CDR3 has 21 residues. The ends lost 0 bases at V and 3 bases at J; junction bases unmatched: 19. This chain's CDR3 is CAWSVQRLAGGTRAGTDTQYF. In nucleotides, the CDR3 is TGTGCCTGGAGTGTACAGAGGCTAGCGGGGGGGACCCGAGCGGGGACAGATACGCAGTATTTT.

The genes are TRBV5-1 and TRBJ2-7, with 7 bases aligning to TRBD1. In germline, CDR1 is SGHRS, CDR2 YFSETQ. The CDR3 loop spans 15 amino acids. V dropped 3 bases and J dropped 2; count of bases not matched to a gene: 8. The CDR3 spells CASSWEQGIAYEQYF. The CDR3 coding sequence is TGCGCCAGCAGCTGGGAACAGGGGATTGCCTACGAGCAGTACTTC.

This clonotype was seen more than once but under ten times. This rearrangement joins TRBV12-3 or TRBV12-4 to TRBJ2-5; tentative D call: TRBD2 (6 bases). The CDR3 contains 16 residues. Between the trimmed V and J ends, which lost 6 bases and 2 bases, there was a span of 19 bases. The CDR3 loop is CASSPGDSGPQETQYF. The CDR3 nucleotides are TGTGCCAGCAGCCCCGGTGATAGCGGCCCTCAAGAGACCCAGTACTTC.

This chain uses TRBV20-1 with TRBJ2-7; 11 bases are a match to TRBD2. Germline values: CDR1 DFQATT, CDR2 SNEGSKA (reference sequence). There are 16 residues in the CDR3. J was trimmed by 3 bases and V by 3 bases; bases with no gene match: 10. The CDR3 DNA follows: TGCAGTGCTAGGCCCCCGGGACTAGCGGCCAACTACGAGCAGTACTTC. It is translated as CSARPPGLAANYEQYF.

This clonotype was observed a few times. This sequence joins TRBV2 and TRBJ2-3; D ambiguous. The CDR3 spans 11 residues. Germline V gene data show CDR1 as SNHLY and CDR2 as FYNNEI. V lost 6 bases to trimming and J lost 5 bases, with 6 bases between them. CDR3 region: CASRRIDTQYF. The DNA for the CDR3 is TGTGCCAGCAGGAGAATAGATACGCAGTATTTT.

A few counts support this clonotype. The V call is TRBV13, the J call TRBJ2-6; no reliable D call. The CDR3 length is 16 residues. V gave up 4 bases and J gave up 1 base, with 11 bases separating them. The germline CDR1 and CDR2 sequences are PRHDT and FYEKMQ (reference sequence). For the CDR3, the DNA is TGTGCCAGCAGCTCCCGACGCAGTTCTGGGGCCAACGTCCTGACTTTC. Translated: CASSSRRSSGANVLTF.

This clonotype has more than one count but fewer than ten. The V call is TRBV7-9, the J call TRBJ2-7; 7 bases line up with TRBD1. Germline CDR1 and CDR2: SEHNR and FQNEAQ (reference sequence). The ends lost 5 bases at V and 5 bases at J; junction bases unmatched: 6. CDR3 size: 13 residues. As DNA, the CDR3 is TGTGCCAGCAGCCGCGCACAGGGGCACGAGCAGTACTTC. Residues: CASSRAQGHEQYF.

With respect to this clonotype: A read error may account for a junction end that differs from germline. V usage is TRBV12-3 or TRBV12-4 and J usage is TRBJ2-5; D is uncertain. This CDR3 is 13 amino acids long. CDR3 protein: CASSEQSQGTQYF. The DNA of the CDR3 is TGTGCCAGCTCTGAACAGTCCCAAGGGACCCAGTACTTC.

This chain's CDR3 is CAISDKPRYEQFF. DNA for the CDR3: TGTGCCATCAGTGATAAGCCCCGATATGAGCAGTTCTTC. The V call is TRBV10-3, the J call TRBJ2-1; D uncertain. The CDR3 extends over 13 amino acids. With 3 bases removed from V and 8 bases from J, the gap between germline ends came to 11 bases. Germline V gives CDR1 ENHRY, CDR2 SYGVKD.

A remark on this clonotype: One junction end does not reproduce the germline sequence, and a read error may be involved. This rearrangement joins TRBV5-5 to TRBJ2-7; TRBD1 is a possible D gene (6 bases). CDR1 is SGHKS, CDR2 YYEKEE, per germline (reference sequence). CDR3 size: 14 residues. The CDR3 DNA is TGTGCCAGCAGCCCGACAGGCGAGACCTACGAGCAGCACTTC. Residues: CASSPTGETYEQHF.

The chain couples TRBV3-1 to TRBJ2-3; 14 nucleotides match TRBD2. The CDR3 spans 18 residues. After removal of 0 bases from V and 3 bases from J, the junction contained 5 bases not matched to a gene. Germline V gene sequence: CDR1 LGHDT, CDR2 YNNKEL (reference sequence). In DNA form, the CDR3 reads TGTGCCAGCAGCCAAGATCTGGGGACTAGCGGGGGAACAGATACGCAGTATTTT. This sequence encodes CASSQDLGTSGGTDTQYF.

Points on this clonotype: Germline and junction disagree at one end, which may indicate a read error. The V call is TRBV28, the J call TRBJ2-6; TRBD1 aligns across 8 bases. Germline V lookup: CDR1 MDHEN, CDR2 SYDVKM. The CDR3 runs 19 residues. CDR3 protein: CASSFIRDRNRSGADVLTF. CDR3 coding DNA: TGTGCCAGCAGCTTCATCCGGGACAGGAACCGCTCTGGGGCCGACGTCCTGACTTTC.

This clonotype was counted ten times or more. In nucleotides, the CDR3 is TGCAGTGCTAGGTTAAGCGGGGACACAGATACGCAGTATTTT. This translates into CSARLSGDTDTQYF. The rearrangement uses TRBV20-1 and TRBJ2-3; 7 nucleotides line up with TRBD2. The CDR3 covers 14 residues. CDR1 is DFQATT and CDR2 is SNEGSKA in the germline V gene (reference sequence). The V and J ends lost 3 bases and 2 bases, in that order; junction bases with no gene match: 5.

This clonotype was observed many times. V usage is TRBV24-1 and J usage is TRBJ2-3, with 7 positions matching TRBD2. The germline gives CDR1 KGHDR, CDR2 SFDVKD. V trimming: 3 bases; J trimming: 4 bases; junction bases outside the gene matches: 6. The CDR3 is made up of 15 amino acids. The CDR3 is CATSDPSREADTQYF. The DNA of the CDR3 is TGTGCCACCAGTGATCCTAGTCGGGAGGCAGATACGCAGTATTTT.